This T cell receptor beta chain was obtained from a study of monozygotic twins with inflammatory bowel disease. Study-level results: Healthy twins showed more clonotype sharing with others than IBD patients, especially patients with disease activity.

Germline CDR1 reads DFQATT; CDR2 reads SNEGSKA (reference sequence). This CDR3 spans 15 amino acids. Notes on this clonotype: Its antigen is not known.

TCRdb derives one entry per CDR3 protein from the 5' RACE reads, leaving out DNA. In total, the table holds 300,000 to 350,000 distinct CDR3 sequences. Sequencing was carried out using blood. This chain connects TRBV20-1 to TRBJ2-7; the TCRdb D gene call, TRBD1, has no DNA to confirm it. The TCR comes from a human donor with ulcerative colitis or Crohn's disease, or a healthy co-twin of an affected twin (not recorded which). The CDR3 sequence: CSADPGQNPSYEQYF.